This TCR beta chain was retrieved from a study of T cell responses to AZD1222 COVID-19 vaccine. The study, taken as a whole, reports: Distributed over spike, vaccine-associated CD4 TCRs predominated at 160-218 and 743-854. Seropositivity was recorded at baseline in only 6 or 7 AZD1222 recipients. Donors were mostly white British, more females; clonal diversity possibly underestimated.

Regarding this clone: Its antigen is currently unknown.

This table comes from immunoSEQ multiplex PCR, and its TCRdb copy is limited to in-frame clones, with some not included. This table has around 220,000 clones, about 95% appearing once. The V end was cut by 0 bases, the J end by 2 bases, with 13 bases between. Germline CDR1 and CDR2: SGHNT and YYREEE (reference sequence). The CDR3 has 16 amino acids. The sample was peripheral blood, taken 28 days after the second dose of the MenACWY control vaccine. The J gene is TRBJ2-3, the V gene TRBV5-4; no definite D call. This receptor was taken from an adult who received the MenACWY meningococcal vaccine as a control. CDR3 DNA sequence: TGTGCCAGCAGCTTGGAAATACCTGCACCCACAGATACGCAGTATTTT. Translated, it gives CASSLEIPAPTDTQYF.